This T cell receptor (beta chain) derives from a study of blood T cells in healthy people across ages (dated by TCRdb to the mid-2010s). In terms of the full investigation: In model experiments, template switching captured about one uniquely barcoded TCR beta cDNA molecule for every two T cells. The study measured age-related changes in TCR beta repertoire diversity using deep sequencing normalized with unique cDNA molecular identifiers. The donors were split into four age groups: young (average around 15 years), middle-aged (nearly 40), aged (about 62) and long-lived (approximately 80). The study analyzed two additional independent replicas of 1 million unique cDNA reads from the same blood draw for two donors, one aged 18 to 29 and one aged 80 or older.

The donors were roughly 39 Caucasian individuals from Russia, aged roughly 6 to 90 years, who were systemically healthy. About 9.8 milliliters of peripheral blood were drawn from each donor into EDTA-treated Vacutainer tubes. Ficoll-Paque density-gradient centrifugation was used to isolate PBMCs, with at least 6.5 million obtained per sample. Trizol reagent was used to extract total RNA from the PBMCs, yielding at least 5 micrograms per sample. For every donor, flow cytometry on a PBMC aliquot measured the percentage of naive CD45RAhigh/CD27high T cells. Overall study outcomes, separate from this receptor: Bulk unsorted PBMC profiling prevented conclusive comparison of naive and antigen-experienced compartments. Compared with the aged group, the long-lived group had more naive CD4+ T cells, fewer expanded clones and increased TCR diversity, suggesting age selection. A strong correlation was found between observed TCR beta diversity and the percentage of naive T cells measured by flow cytometry. Observed TCR beta diversity per million T cells fell roughly linearly with age, and a significant reduction was already apparent by age about 36. Because donor CMV infection status was unknown, age-related changes in expanded clonotypes were potentially confounded. Total diversity estimates from one million sequenced T cells were considered lower bounds and underestimates.

About this clonotype itself: Its antigen is not yet known. Within one base of it there is no much larger clone, and no base qualities were kept.

CDR1 and CDR2 are read off the germline V gene as SNHLY and FYNNEI. The CDR3 numbers 11 residues from cysteine through phenylalanine. The kept DNA is CDR3 alone, 33 bases in frame from the first base. V loses 4 bases, J loses 7 bases, and the germline ends lie 6 bases apart. Receptors were amplified or captured by 5' RACE. Sequenced using an Illumina HiSeq 2500. The second PCR ran for about 6 to 12 cycles and used a J-beta primer mix along with a sample-barcoded 5' primer. A unique molecular identifier was introduced onto each TCR beta cDNA molecule by a template-switch 5' adaptor carrying 12 random nucleotides. At least 2.5 million CDR3-containing paired-end reads were obtained from each sample. All of the RNA was converted into first-strand cDNA using the Mint cDNA synthesis kit, with a TRBC-specific oligonucleotide serving as the primer. After uracil-DNA glycosylase treatment, a first 18-cycle PCR used universal primers M1SS and BC2_uni_R on all cDNA. For the original study's pipeline: Each sample was normalized by randomly selecting 1 million high-quality reads, each carrying a distinct molecular identifier. Instead of being binned into consensus sequences, reads with shared molecular identifiers were discarded. MiTCR, run with a Q25 quality threshold and the strictest error-elimination algorithm, handled CDR3 identification, clonotype clustering and error correction. A nonparametric unseen species model with Euler transformation was used to estimate lower-bound total TCR beta diversity. TCRdb's own reprocessing of the public reads used fastp at Q25 and MiXCR and kept productive beta chains. Each entry is one CDR3 protein sequence, shown with its most common DNA and genes. These V and J calls rely on TCRdb rather than the paper's analysis. The sample contains roughly 1 million distinct CDR3 sequences, almost 25% of them found a single time. In total, the top ten clones hold approximately 0.7% of the sample.

These data were also filed under a second study, of T cells of mothers and their children. The second study's authors report: Nine systemically healthy Caucasian individuals served as donors, namely three mothers together with their six children. cDNA synthesis used all of the extracted RNA, with roughly 1.5 ug of RNA in each 15 ul reaction. In the second PCR, the M1S primer added sample barcodes and 2-4 random nucleotides. Over 9 million TCR beta CDR3 reads came from each mother, compared with some 3 million reads from each child. TCR recombination output is similarly shaped by thymic selection in related and unrelated pairs, with a minor effect exerted by inherited differences. Related mother-child pairs always showed normalized repertoire overlap that was slightly higher than in unrelated mother-child pairs, though the difference was never significant. Persistent microchimeric T cell clones were not detected, at a sensitivity of approximately 93 clones per million clonotypes. In the study, deep NGS was used to compare the TCR beta repertoires of mothers and children, and features distinguishing related mother-child pairs from unrelated individuals were sought. Mothers averaged roughly 36 +/- 4 years of age and children averaged around 10 +/- 4 years. After adapter ligation with NEBNext reagents, the libraries were sequenced on Illumina HiSeq 2000 with 100+100 nt paired-end reads. Mother and child libraries were prepared a month apart and sequenced in separate runs to prevent cross-contamination. For each donor, somewhere between roughly 450,000 and 2,000,000 distinct TCR beta clonotypes were identified. Naive TCR beta clonotypes were estimated from low-frequency clonotypes matched to each donor's FACS-determined naive share, without sorting.

Here the chain combines TRBV2 and TRBJ2-3; the D gene identity is not certain. This sequence originates from a girl aged 2-10 years in good health. The specimen sequenced was blood. The CDR3 region has the sequence CASSVVNTQYF. The DNA sequence is TGTGCCAGCAGTGTGGTCAATACGCAGTATTTT.